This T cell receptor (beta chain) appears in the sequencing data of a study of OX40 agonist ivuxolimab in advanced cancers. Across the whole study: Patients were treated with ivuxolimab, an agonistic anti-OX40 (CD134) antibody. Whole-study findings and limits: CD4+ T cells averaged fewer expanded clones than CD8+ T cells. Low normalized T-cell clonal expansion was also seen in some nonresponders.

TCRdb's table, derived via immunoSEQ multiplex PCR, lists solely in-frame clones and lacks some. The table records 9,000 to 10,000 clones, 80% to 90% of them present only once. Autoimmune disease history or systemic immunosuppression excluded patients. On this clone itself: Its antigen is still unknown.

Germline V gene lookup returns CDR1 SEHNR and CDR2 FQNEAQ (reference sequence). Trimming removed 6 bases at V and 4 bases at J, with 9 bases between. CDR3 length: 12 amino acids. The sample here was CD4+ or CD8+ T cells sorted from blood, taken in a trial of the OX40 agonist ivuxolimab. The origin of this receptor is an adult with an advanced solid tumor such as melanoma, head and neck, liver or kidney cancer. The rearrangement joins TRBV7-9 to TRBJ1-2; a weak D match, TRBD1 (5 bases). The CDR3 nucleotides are TGTGCCAGCAGTGGGGGAAGCTATGGCTACACCTTC. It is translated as CASSGGSYGYTF.